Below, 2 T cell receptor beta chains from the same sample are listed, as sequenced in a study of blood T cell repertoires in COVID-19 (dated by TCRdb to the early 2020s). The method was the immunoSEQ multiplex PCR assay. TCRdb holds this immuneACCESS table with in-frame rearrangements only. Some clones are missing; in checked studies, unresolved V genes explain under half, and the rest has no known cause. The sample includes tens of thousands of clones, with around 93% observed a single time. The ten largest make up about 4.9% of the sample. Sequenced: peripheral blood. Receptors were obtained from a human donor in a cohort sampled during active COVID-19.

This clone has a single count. The CDR3: CASSFGSDRGNTIYF. The CDR3 nucleotides read TGTGCCAGCAGCTTTGGGTCGGACAGGGGGAACACCATATATTTT. This chain joins TRBV7-2 and TRBJ1-3, with 10 bases aligning to TRBD1. The V and J ends lost 3 bases and 7 bases, in that order; junction bases with no gene match: 6. Germline loops: CDR1 SGHTA, CDR2 FQGNSA. CDR3 length: 15 amino acids. Together with reference TRBV7-2 and TRBJ1-3, the CDR3 gives the full variable domain: GAGVSQSPSNKVTEKGKDVELRCDPISGHTALYWYRQSLGQGLEFLIYFQGNSAPDKSGLPSDRFSAERTGGSVSTLTIQRTQQEDSAVYLCASSFGSDRGNTIYFGEGSWLTVV.

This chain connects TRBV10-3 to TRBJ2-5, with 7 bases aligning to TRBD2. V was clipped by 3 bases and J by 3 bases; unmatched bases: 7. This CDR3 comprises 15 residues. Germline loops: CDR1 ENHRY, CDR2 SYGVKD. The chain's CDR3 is CAISDLALAEETQYF. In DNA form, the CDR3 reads TGTGCCATCAGTGATCTAGCCCTAGCGGAAGAGACCCAGTACTTC.